The 11 T cell receptor beta chains below all came from one sample that was sequenced in a study of blood T cell repertoires in COVID-19 (TCRdb year 2020). The library was produced with the immunoSEQ multiplex PCR assay. TCRdb holds this immuneACCESS table with in-frame rearrangements only. Some clones are missing; in checked studies, unresolved V genes explain under half, and the rest has no known cause. A total of more than 300,000 clones appear in this sample, about 90% of them only once. Less than 3.5% of the sample belongs to the ten largest clones. Sequenced sample: peripheral blood. The receptors stem from a woman younger than 35 who had recovered from COVID-19.

The V call is TRBV7-9, the J call TRBJ2-5; 8 bases match TRBD2. Per the germline V gene, CDR1 is SEHNR and CDR2 is FQNEAQ (reference sequence). V was pared by 5 bases and J by 5 bases, with 7 bases of the junction left unmatched. The CDR3 is made up of 14 amino acids. CDR3 DNA: TGTGCCAGCAGCCAACTAGCGGCAGGGGAGACCCAGTACTTC. Its protein is CASSQLAAGETQYF.

The rearrangement joins TRBV3-1 (or the pseudogene TRBV3-2) to TRBJ1-2, with a weak D call TRBD1 (5 bases). The germline V gene has CDR1 LGHDT and CDR2 YNNKEL (reference sequence). CDR3 length: 15 amino acids. V was clipped by 1 base and J by 4 bases, with 13 bases between them. As DNA, the CDR3 is TGTGCCAGCAGCCAAGGGGTGGGGCAGGCCTATGGCTACACCTTC. Amino acid sequence: CASSQGVGQAYGYTF.

This sequence joins TRBV10-3 and TRBJ1-2, with a tentative D call TRBD1 (5 bases). The CDR3 is made up of 14 amino acids. V was shortened by 3 bases and J by 11 bases, with 19 bases between the two germline ends. Germline V lookup: CDR1 ENHRY, CDR2 SYGVKD. The CDR3 DNA reads as TGTGCCATCAGTGATGGTGGCAGAAGTGGGGGGTACACCTTC. Protein product: CAISDGGRSGGYTF.

The V and J genes are TRBV11-3 and TRBJ2-1; D possibly corresponds to TRBD2 (6 bases). Germline assignment: CDR1 SGHNT and CDR2 YENEEA. V lost 1 base and J 1 base, leaving 8 bases between the germline ends. The CDR3 runs to 15 residues. The CDR3 coding sequence is TGTGCCAGCAGCTTAGCGGAGGGGTCCTACAATGAGCAGTTCTTC. Protein: CASSLAEGSYNEQFF. The full variable domain, its missing parts supplied by reference TRBV11-3 and TRBJ2-1, is EAGVVQSPRYKIIEKKQPVAFWCNPISGHNTLYWYLQNLGQGPELLIRYENEEAVDDSQLPKDRFSAERLKGVDSTLKIQPAELGDSAVYLCASSLAEGSYNEQFFGPGTRLTVL.

This chain joins TRBV12-5 and TRBJ1-1; D unclear. Germline values: CDR1 LGHNT, CDR2 FRNRAP. CDR3 length equals 12 residues. The germline V and J ends were trimmed by 0 bases and 6 bases, with 5 bases remaining between them. The CDR3 nucleotides read TGTGCTAGTGGTTTGGTCACACCTGAAGCTTTCTTT. Residues: CASGLVTPEAFF.

The J gene is TRBJ1-1, the V gene TRBV11-2, with a weak D call TRBD1 (5 bases). CDR3 length equals 18 residues. V lost 5 bases and J lost 1, with 23 bases in between. CDR1 SGHAT and CDR2 FQNNGV come from the germline V gene. The DNA for the CDR3 is TGTGCCAGCAGCCCGGACATGGCCCTACTCGTGGGGAACACTGAAGCTTTCTTT. This encodes CASSPDMALLVGNTEAFF.

The chain joins TRBV7-2 to TRBJ2-2; 13 bases are shared with TRBD2. The CDR3 extends over 18 amino acids. V was pared by 1 base and J by 2 bases, with 4 bases of the junction left unmatched. From germline, CDR1 is SGHTA and CDR2 FQGNSA. As DNA, the CDR3 is TGTGCCAGCAGCTTAGAAGGACTAGCGGGAGTCAACACCGGGGAGCTGTTTTTT. Translated: CASSLEGLAGVNTGELFF.

The CDR3 sequence: CASSLAGGAKNIQYF. The CDR3 DNA reads as TGTGCCAGCAGTCTCGCCGGGGGAGCCAAAAACATTCAGTACTTC. The chain combines TRBV28 with TRBJ2-4; D might be TRBD2 (6 bases). Germline CDR1 reads MDHEN; CDR2 reads SYDVKM. The CDR3 spans 15 residues. The V end lost 5 bases, the J end lost 0 bases, and 11 bases lay between the germline ends.

The V gene is TRBV11-2, the J gene TRBJ2-1; 8 positions match TRBD1. The CDR3 loop spans 15 amino acids. Germline values: CDR1 SGHAT, CDR2 FQNNGV. J lost 9 bases, V lost 5 bases, and 12 bases had no gene match. CDR3 residues: CASSVLDRVGGEQFF. The CDR3 DNA reads as TGTGCCAGCAGCGTTTTGGACAGGGTGGGGGGTGAGCAGTTCTTC.

V usage is TRBV7-2 and J usage is TRBJ1-6; perhaps TRBD1 as D (6 bases). With 6 bases removed from V and 10 bases from J, the gap between germline ends came to 16 bases. In germline, CDR1 is SGHTA, CDR2 FQGNSA. The CDR3 sequence is 14 residues long. This chain's CDR3 is CASRLSGDRSPLHF. DNA of the CDR3: TGTGCCAGCAGGCTTTCAGGGGACCGCTCACCCCTCCACTTT.

This chain connects TRBV19 to TRBJ2-1, with D tentatively TRBD2 (6 bases). Trimming cost V 4 bases and J 6 bases, with 19 bases left between them. The germline V gene encodes CDR1 LNHDA and CDR2 SQIVND (reference sequence). The CDR3 loop spans 16 amino acids. DNA of the CDR3: TGTGCCAGTAGTACCCGGGACTTGAGTGGGGTCAATGAGCAGTTCTTC. Its translation is CASSTRDLSGVNEQFF.